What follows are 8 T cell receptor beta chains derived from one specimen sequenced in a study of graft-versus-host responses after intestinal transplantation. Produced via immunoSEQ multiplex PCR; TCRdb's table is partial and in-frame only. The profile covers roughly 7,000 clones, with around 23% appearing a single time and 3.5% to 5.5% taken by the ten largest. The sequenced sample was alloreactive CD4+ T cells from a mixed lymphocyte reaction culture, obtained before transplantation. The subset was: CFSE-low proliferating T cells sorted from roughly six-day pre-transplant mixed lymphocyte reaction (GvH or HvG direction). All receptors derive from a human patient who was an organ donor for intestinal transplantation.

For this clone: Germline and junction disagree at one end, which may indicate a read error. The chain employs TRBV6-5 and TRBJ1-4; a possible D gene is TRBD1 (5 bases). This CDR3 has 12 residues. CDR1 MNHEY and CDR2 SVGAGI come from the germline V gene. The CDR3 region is CASSYSRGKTVF. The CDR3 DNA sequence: TGTGCCAGCAGTTACTCAAGGGGAAAAACTGTTTTT.

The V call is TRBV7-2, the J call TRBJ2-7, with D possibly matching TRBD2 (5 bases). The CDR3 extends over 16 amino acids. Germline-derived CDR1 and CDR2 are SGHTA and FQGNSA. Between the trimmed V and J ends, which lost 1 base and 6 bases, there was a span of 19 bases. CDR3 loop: CASSLVWTAGGLEQYF. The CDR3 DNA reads TGTGCCAGCAGCTTAGTCTGGACTGCAGGCGGTCTCGAGCAGTACTTC.

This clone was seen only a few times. CDR3 nucleotide sequence: TGTGCCAGCAGCCCCGACAGGTCACTTTGGTATGGCTACACCTTC. It encodes CASSPDRSLWYGYTF. The chain couples TRBV6-9 to TRBJ1-2, with a weak D call TRBD1 (6 bases). V lost 6 bases to trimming and J lost 5 bases, with 19 bases between them. The germline V gene has CDR1 MNHGY and CDR2 SVAAGI. The CDR3 length is 15 residues.

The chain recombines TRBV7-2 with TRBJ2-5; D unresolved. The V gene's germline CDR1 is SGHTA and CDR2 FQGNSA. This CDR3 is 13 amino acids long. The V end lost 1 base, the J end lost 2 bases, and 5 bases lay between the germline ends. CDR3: CASSLGFQETQYF. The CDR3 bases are TGTGCCAGCAGCTTAGGGTTTCAAGAGACCCAGTACTTC. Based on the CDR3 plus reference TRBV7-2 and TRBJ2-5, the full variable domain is GAGVSQSPSNKVTEKGKDVELRCDPISGHTALYWYRQSLGQGLEFLIYFQGNSAPDKSGLPSDRFSAERTGGSVSTLTIQRTQQEDSAVYLCASSLGFQETQYFGPGTRLLVL.

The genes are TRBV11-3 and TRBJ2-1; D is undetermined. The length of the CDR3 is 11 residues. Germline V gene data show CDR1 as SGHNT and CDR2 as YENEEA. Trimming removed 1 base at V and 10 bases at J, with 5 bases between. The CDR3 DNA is TGTGCCAGCAGCTTAGGACCAGAGCAGTTCTTC. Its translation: CASSLGPEQFF.

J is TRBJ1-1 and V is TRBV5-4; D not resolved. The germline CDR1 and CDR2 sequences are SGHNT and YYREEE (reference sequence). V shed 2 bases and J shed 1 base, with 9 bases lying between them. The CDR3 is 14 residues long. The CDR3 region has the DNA TGTGCCAGCAGCTTAGTAGCGAGGAACACTGAAGCTTTCTTT. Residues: CASSLVARNTEAFF.

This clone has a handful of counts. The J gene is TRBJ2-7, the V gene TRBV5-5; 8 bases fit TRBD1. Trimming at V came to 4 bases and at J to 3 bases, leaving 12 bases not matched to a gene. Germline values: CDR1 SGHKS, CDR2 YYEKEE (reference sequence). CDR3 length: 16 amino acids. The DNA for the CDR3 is TGTGCCAGCAGCCAAGTTTATACGGGACAGGTCTACGAGCAGTACTTC. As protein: CASSQVYTGQVYEQYF. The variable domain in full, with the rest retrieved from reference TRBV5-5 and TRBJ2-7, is DAGVTQSPTHLIKTRGQQVTLRCSPISGHKSVSWYQQVLGQGPQFIFQYYEKEERGRGNFPDRFSARQFPNYSSELNVNALLLGDSALYLCASSQVYTGQVYEQYFGPGTRLTVT.

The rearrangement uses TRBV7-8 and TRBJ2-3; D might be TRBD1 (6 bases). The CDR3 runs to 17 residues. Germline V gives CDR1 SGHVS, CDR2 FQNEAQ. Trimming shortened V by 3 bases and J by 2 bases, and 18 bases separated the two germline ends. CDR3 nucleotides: TGTGCCAGCAGCTTCCCCACCGGGACAACCTACACAGATACGCAGTATTTT. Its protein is CASSFPTGTTYTDTQYF.